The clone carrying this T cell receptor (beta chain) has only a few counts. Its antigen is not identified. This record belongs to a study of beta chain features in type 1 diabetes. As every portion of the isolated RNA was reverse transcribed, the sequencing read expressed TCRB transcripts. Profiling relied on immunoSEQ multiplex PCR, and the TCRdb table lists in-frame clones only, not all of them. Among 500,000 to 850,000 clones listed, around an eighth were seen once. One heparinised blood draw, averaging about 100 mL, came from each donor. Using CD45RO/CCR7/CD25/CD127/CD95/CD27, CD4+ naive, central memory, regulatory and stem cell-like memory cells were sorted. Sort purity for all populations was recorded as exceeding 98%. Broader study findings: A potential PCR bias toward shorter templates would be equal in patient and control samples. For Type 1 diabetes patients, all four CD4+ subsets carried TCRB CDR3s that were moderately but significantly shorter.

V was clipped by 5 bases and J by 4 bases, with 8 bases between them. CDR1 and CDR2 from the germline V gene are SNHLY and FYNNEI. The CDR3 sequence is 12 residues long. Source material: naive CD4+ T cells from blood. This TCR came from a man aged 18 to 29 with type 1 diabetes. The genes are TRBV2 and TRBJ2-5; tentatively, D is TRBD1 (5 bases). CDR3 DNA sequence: TGTGCCAGCAGTTCAAGGGGAGAGACCCAGTACTTC. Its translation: CASSSRGETQYF.